This T cell receptor (beta chain) was sequenced in a study of blood T cell repertoires in COVID-19 (dated by TCRdb to 2019 to 2021). Broadly, across the study: The collaborator samples originated in the United States, Italy and Spain and spanned the acute and convalescent phases of COVID-19. Samples were obtained from the ongoing ImmuneRACE study (first 160 participants) and from some 1,200 subjects provided by 6 global collaborators. A de-identified subject ID, COVID-19 status, age in years and sex were almost always included in the sample metadata. Deeply sampled blood TCRbeta repertoires from subjects exposed to, actively infected with, or recovered from COVID-19 were included in the dataset. Where available, HLA class I and class II types were taken from metadata supplied by the sample provider and were not determined by assay-based typing. The repertoires were made available in a free public database intended to serve as a resource for research on the immune response to SARS-CoV-2. The material from the prospective study consisted of cDNA or gDNA derived from T cells, B-cell-depleted T cells, or PBMCs.

TCRbeta CDR3 regions were amplified from genomic DNA by means of the immunoSEQ Assay, a bias-controlled multiplex PCR. The paper's data handling went like this. The number of nucleated cells in each sample was estimated from the amplification of reference gene primers within the assay. To quantify the absolute abundance of each unique TCRbeta CDR3 rearrangement, sequence reads were collapsed and filtered. Productive Simpson clonality was computed per sample as the square root of Simpson's diversity index over productive rearrangements. Drawn from immuneACCESS, this table holds only the in-frame rearrangements with V and J called that TCRdb kept. Clones are partly lost; checked studies trace under half to an unresolved V gene and leave the rest unexplained. V and J calls and clone size follow that table, whereas D and trimming were derived from the DNA. The sample records tens of thousands of clones, around 80% of which are singletons. The ten largest clones represent roughly a tenth of the sample.

Collaborating institutions collected whole blood in K2EDTA tubes following their own protocols. For TCRbeta analysis, collaborator samples were shipped as frozen whole blood, as isolated PBMCs, or as DNA extracted from either sample type. As for this clone: No cognate antigen has been identified for it. No base-level quality is on record; no much larger clone is a single base apart.

CDR1 and CDR2 are drawn from the germline V gene: MNHEY, SVGEGT. From its cysteine to its phenylalanine, the CDR3 spans 15 amino acids. The CDR3 DNA has 45 bases and is translated from base 1. The V end loses 2 bases and the J end loses 1 base, and a stretch of 11 bases separates them. Findings and caveats that apply to the study as a whole: The amount of clinical and demographic metadata varied by source and participant and was provided uncurated.

The sequence joins TRBV6-2 or TRBV6-3 to TRBJ1-1; a weak D assignment points to TRBD1 (6 bases agree). Source material: peripheral blood. This receptor was taken from a man aged 55-75 years with acute or convalescent COVID-19. The CDR3 reads CASSYRGRGNTEAFF. The DNA sequence reads TGTGCCAGCAGTTACCGCGGCAGGGGGAACACTGAAGCTTTCTTT.